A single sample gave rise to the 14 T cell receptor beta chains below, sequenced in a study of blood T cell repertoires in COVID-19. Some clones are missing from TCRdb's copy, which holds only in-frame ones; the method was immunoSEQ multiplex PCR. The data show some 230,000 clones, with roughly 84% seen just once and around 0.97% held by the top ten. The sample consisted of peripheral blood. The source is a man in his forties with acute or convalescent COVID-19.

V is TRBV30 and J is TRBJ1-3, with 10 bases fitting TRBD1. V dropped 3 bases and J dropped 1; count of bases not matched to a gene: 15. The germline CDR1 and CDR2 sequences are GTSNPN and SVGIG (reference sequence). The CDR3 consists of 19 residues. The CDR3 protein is CAWRGDRGLLWGSGNTIYF. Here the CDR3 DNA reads TGTGCCTGGAGAGGAGACAGGGGGCTATTGTGGGGATCTGGAAACACCATATATTTT.

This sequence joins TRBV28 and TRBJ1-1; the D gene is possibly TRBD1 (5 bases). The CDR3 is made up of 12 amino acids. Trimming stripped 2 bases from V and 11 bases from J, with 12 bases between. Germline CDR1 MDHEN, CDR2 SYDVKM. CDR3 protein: CASSLRGRGAFF. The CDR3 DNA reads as TGTGCCAGCAGTTTAAGGGGACGGGGGGCTTTCTTT.

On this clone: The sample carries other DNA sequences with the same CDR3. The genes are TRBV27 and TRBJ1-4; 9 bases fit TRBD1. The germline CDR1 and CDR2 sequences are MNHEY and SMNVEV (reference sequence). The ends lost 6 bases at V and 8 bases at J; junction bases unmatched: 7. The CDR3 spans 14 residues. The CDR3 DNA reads TGTGCCAGCAGCCTACAGGGGGCGGGAGAAAAACTGTTTTTT. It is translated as CASSLQGAGEKLFF.

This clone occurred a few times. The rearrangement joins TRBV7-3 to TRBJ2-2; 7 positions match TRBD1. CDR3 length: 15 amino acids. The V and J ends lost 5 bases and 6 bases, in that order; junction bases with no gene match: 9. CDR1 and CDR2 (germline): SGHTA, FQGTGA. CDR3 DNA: TGTGCCAGCAGCCACCCCCAGGGGGTGGCCGGGGAGCTGTTTTTT. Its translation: CASSHPQGVAGELFF.

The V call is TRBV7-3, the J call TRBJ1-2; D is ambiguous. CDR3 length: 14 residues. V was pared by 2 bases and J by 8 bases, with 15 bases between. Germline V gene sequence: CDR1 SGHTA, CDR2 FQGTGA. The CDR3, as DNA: TGTGCCAGCAGCTTAGGGCGAGAGGGCGCGGGCTACACCTTC. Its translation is CASSLGREGAGYTF.

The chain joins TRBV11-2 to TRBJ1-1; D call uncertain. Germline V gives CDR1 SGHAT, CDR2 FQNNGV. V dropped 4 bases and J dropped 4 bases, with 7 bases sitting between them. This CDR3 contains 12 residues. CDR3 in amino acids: CASSSWSTEAFF. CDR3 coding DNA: TGTGCCAGCAGCTCCTGGAGCACTGAAGCTTTCTTT.

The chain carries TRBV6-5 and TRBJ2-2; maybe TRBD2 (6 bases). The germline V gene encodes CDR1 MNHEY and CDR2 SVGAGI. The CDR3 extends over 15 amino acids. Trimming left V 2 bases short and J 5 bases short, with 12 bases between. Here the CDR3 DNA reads TGTGCCAGCAGTTACAGTCAGGGAGGAACCGGGGAGCTGTTTTTT. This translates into CASSYSQGGTGELFF.

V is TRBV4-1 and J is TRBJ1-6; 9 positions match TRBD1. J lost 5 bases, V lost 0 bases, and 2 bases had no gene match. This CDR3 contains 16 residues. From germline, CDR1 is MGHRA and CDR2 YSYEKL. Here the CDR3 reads CASSQDGQGHNSPLHF. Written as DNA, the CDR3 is TGCGCCAGCAGCCAAGACGGACAGGGGCATAATTCACCCCTCCACTTT.

CDR3 in amino acids: CASSLAGGLGTEAFF. CDR3 nucleotides: TGCGCCAGCAGCCTCGCCGGGGGGTTGGGTACTGAAGCTTTCTTT. The chain is built from TRBV5-1 and TRBJ1-1, with a weak D call TRBD1 (5 bases). Germline CDR1 reads SGHRS; CDR2 reads YFSETQ. CDR3 length: 15 amino acids. Trimming pared 4 bases from V and 5 bases from J, leaving 18 bases between.

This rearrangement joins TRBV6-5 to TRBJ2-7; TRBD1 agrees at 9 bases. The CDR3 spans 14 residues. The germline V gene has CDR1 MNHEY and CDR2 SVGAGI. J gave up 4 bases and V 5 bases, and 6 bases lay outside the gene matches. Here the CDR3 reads CASSSSGQGYEQYF. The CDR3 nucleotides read TGTGCCAGCAGTAGCTCGGGACAGGGTTACGAGCAGTACTTC.

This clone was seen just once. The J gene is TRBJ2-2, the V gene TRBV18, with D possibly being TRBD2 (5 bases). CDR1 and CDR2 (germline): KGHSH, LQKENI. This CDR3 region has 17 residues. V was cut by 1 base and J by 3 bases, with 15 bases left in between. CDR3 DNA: TGTGCCAGCTCACCACTCCCATTTCGGGGTGACACCGGGGAGCTGTTTTTT. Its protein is CASSPLPFRGDTGELFF.

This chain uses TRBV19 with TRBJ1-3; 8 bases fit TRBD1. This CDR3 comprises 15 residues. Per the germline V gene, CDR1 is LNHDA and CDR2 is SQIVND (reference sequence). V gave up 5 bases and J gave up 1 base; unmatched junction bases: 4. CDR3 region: CASSADRESGNTIYF. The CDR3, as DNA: TGTGCCAGTAGTGCGGACAGGGAGTCTGGAAACACCATATATTTT.

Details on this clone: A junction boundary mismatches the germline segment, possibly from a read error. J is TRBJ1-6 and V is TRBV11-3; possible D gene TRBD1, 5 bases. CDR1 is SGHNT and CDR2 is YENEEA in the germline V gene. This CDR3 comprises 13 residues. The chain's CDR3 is CVSSLRGDSPLHF. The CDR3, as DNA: TGTGTCAGCAGCTTAAGGGGCGATTCACCCCTCCACTTT. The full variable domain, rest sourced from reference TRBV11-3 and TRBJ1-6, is EAGVVQSPRYKIIEKKQPVAFWCNPISGHNTLYWYLQNLGQGPELLIRYENEEAVDDSQLPKDRFSAERLKGVDSTLKIQPAELGDSAVYLCVSSLRGDSPLHFGNGTRLTVT.

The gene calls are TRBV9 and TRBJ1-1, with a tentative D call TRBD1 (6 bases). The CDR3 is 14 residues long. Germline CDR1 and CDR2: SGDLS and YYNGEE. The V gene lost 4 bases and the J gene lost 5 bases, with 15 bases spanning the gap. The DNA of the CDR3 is TGTGCCAGCAGCCCCCCCGTGGGGGCTACTGAAGCTTTCTTT. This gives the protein CASSPPVGATEAFF.